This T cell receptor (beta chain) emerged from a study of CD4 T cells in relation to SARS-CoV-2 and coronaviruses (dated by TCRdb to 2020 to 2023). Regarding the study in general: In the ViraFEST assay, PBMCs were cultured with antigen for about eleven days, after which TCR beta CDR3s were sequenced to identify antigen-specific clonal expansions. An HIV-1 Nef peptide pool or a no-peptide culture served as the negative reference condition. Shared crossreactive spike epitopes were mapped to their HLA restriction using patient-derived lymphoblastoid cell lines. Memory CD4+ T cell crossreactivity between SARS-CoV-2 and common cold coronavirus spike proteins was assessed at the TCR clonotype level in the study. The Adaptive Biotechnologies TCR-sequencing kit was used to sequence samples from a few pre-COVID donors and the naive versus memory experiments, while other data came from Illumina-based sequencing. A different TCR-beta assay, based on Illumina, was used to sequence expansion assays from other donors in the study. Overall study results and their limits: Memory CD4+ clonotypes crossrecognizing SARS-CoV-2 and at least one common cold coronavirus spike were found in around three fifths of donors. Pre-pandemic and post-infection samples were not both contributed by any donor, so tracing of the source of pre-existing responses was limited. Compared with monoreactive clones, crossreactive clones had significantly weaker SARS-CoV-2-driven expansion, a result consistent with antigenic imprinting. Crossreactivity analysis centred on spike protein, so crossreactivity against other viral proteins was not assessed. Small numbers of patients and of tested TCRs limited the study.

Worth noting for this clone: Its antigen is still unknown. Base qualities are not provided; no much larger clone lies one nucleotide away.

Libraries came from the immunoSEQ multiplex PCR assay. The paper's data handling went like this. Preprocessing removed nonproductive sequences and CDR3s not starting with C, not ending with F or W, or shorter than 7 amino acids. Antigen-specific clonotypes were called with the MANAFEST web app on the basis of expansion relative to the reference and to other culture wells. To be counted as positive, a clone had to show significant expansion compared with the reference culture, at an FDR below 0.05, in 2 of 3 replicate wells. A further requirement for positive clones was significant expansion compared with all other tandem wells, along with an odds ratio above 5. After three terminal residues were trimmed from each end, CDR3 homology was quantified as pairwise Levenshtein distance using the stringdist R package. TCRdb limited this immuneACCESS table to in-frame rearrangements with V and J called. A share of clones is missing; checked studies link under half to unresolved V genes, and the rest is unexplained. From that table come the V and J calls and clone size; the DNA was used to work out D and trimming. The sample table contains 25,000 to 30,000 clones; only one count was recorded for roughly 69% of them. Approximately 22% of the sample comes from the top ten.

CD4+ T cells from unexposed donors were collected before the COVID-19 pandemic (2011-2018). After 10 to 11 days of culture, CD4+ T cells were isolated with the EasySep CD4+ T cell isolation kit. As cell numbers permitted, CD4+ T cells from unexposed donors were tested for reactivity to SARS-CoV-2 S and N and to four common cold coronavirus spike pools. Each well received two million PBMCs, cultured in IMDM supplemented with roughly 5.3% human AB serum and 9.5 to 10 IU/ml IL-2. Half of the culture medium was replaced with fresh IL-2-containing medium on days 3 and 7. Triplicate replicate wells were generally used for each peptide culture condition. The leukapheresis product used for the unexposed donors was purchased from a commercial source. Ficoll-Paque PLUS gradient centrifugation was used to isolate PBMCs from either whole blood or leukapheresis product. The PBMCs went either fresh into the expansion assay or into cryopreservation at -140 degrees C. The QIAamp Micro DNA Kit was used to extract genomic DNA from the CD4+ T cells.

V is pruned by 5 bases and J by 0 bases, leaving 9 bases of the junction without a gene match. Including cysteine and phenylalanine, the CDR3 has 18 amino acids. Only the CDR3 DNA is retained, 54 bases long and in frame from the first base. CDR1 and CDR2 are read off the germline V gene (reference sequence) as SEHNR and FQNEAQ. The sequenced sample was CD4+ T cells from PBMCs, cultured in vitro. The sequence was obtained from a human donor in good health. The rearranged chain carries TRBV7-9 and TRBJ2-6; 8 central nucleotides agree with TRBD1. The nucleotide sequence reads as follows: TGTGCCAGCAGCCCCCGGACAGGGTGGAGCTCTGGGGCCAACGTCCTGACTTTC. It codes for CASSPRTGWSSGANVLTF.